This TCR beta chain was identified during a study of regulatory T cells in long-lasting Graves disease. There are many counts of this clonotype. Construction of TCR beta libraries relied on iRepertoire HTBI primers and on Arm-PCR targeting CDR3 regions. Each CDR3 protein is one row after TCRdb ran MiXCR on the multiplex PCR reads. The table has more than 300,000 distinct CDR3 sequences, over 9.5% seen once. The time point: newly diagnosed GD, antithyroid drugs for less than 3 months. There was RNA extracted from PBMCs, and the TCR library was made from it. The same specimen was also included in a second study, on T cells in Graves' hyperthyroidism and ophthalmopathy.

The receptor was derived from a woman younger than 35 with Graves disease. The sample consisted of peripheral blood mononuclear cells (PBMCs), taken at new diagnosis, from a patient treated with antithyroid drugs.

CDR3 coding DNA: TGTGCCAGCAGTTTAAGACGCGACCCCCGCTACGAGCAGTACTTC. Translated, it gives CASSLRRDPRYEQYF. V gene TRBV12-3 or TRBV12-4 combines with J gene TRBJ2-7; D unresolved. V was trimmed by 2 bases and J by 3 bases, leaving 14 bases between them. CDR3 length: 15 amino acids.